The present entry profiles one TCR beta chain with its context. This record comes from a study of blood T cell repertoires in COVID-19. Turning to the study itself: Both acute and convalescent COVID-19 samples were obtained from the United States, Italy and Spain. Sample material is recorded as cDNA or gDNA derived from T cells, B-cell-depleted T cells, or PBMCs.

Germline-derived CDR1 and CDR2 are LNHNV and YYDKDF (reference sequence). V shed 3 bases and J shed 4 bases, with 9 bases lying between them. This CDR3 is 13 amino acids long. As processed by the authors: Amplified reference gene primers provided the basis for estimating nucleated cell counts. Assay: immunoSEQ multiplex PCR; the TCRdb copy retains only in-frame clones and omits some. Clone size and the V and J calls come from that table; the DNA yielded D and trimming. The sample has approximately 39,000 clones; approximately 94% are singletons. The chain has TRBV15 and TRBJ1-1, with D possibly TRBD1 on 5 matching bases. Sequenced: peripheral blood. This receptor was taken from a human donor with active COVID-19. The donor label of this sample is uncertain. The DNA of the CDR3 is TGTGCCACCAGCAGCAGGGAGGGCACTGAAGCTTTCTTT. Amino acid sequence: CATSSREGTEAFF. Drawing the rest from reference TRBV15 and TRBJ1-1, the complete variable domain is DAMVIQNPRYQVTQFGKPVTLSCSQTLNHNVMYWYQQKSSQAPKLLFHYYDKDFNNEADTPDNFQSRRPNTSFCFLDIRSPGLGDTAMYLCATSSREGTEAFFGQGTRLTVV.